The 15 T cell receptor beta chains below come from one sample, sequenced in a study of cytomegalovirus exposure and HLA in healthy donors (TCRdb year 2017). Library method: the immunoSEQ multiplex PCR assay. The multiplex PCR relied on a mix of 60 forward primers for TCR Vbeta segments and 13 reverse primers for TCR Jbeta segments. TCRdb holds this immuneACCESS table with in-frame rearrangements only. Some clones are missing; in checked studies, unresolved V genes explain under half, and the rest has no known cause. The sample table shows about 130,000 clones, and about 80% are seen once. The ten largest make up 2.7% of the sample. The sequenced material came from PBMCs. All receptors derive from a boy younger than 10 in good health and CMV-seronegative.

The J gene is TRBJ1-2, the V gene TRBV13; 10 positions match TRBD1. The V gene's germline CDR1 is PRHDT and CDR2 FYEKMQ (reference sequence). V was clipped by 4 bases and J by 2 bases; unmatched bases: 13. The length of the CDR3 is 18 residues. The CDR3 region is CASSSGGTGARDNYGYTF. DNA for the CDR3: TGTGCCAGCAGCTCTGGGGGGACAGGGGCTAGAGACAACTATGGCTACACCTTC.

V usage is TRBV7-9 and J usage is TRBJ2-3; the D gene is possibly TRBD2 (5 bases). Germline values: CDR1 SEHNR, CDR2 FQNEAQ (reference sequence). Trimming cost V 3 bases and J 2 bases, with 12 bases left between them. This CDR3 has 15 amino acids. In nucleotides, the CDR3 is TGTGCCAGCAGCTTTGGACTGGATTCCACAGATACGCAGTATTTT. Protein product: CASSFGLDSTDTQYF.

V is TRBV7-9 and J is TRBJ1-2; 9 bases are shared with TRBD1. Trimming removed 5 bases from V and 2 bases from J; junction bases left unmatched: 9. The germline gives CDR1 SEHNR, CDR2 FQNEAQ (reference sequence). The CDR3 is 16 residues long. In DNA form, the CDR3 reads TGTGCCAGCAGCATAGGGGGACAGGGACTCAACTATGGCTACACCTTC. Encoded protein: CASSIGGQGLNYGYTF. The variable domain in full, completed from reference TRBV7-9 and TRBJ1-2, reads DTGVSQNPRHKITKRGQNVTFRCDPISEHNRLYWYRQTLGQGPEFLTYFQNEAQLEKSRLLSDRFSAERPKGSFSTLEIQRTEQGDSAMYLCASSIGGQGLNYGYTFGSGTRLTVV.

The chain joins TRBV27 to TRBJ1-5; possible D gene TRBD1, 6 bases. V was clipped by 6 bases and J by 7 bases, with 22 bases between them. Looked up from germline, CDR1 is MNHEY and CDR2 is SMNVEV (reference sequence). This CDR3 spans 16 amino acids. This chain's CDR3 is CASSLGFGDNYQPQHF. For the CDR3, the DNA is TGTGCCAGCAGCTTAGGCTTCGGGGACAATTACCAGCCCCAGCATTTT.

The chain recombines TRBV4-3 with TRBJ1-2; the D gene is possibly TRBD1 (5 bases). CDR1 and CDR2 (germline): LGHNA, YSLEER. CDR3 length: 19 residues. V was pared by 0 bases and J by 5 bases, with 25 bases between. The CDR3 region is CASSQDHQGVHFPSYGYTF. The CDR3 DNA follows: TGCGCCAGCAGCCAAGATCATCAAGGGGTCCACTTTCCGAGTTATGGCTACACCTTC.

The CDR3 region has the DNA TGTGCCAGCAGCCGACAGGGGACCTATTACGAGCAGTACTTC. This gives the protein CASSRQGTYYEQYF. The chain is built from TRBV7-2 and TRBJ2-7, with TRBD1 matching over 8 bases. Germline-derived CDR1 and CDR2 are SGHTA and FQGNSA. CDR3 length: 14 amino acids. V dropped 5 bases and J dropped 4; count of bases not matched to a gene: 7. The entire variable domain, with the rest obtained from reference TRBV7-2 and TRBJ2-7, is as follows: GAGVSQSPSNKVTEKGKDVELRCDPISGHTALYWYRQSLGQGLEFLIYFQGNSAPDKSGLPSDRFSAERTGGSVSTLTIQRTQQEDSAVYLCASSRQGTYYEQYFGPGTRLTVT.

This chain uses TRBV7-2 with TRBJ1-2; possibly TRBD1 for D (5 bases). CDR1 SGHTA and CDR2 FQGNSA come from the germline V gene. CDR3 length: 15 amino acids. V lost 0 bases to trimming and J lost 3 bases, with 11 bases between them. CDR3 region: CASSLAPGWDYGYTF. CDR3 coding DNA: TGTGCCAGCAGCTTAGCCCCAGGGTGGGACTATGGCTACACCTTC.

The CDR3 is CASSLIWEGGVNYGYTF. The CDR3 region has the DNA TGTGCCAGCAGCCTAATTTGGGAGGGAGGGGTTAACTATGGCTACACCTTC. The V gene is TRBV7-2, the J gene TRBJ1-2; weak D call: TRBD1 (5 bases). Deletions cut 5 bases from V and 1 base from J, with 20 bases between. CDR3 size: 17 residues. Germline CDR1 reads SGHTA; CDR2 reads FQGNSA.

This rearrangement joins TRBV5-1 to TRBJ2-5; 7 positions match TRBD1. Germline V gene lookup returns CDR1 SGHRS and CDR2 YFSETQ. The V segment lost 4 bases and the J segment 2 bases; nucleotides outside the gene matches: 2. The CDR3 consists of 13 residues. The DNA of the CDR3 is TGCGCCAGCAGCCCGGACAGGCAAGAGACCCAGTACTTC. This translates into CASSPDRQETQYF.

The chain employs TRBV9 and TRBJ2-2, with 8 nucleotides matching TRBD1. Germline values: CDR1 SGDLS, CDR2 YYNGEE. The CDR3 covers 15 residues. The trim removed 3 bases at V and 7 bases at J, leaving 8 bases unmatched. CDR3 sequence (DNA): TGTGCCAGCAGCGACTCAGGGGGCGCGAACGGGGAGCTGTTTTTT. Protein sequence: CASSDSGGANGELFF.

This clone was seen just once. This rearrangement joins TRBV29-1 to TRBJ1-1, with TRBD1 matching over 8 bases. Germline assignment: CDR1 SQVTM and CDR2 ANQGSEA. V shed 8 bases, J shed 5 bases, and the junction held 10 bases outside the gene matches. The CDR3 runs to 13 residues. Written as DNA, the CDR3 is TGCAGCATATACTCAGGGGGCTCAACTGAAGCTTTCTTT. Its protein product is CSIYSGGSTEAFF.

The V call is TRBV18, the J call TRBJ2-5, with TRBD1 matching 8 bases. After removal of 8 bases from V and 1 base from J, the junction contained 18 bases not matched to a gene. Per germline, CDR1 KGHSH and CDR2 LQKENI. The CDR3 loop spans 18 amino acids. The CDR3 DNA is TGTGCCAGCAACACCGTCAAACTGGGGACAGGCCCCCAAGAGACCCAGTACTTC. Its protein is CASNTVKLGTGPQETQYF.

CDR3 sequence reads: CASSLGPSGSIHNEQFF. CDR3 bases: TGCGCCAGCAGCTTGGGGCCTAGCGGGAGTATCCACAATGAGCAGTTCTTC. The V gene is TRBV5-1, the J gene TRBJ2-1, with 10 bases fitting TRBD2. V lost 0 bases to trimming and J lost 5 bases; unmatched junction nucleotides: 8. The CDR3 consists of 17 residues. Per germline, CDR1 SGHRS and CDR2 YFSETQ. Complete variable domain (other parts from reference TRBV5-1 and TRBJ2-1): KAGVTQTPRYLIKTRGQQVTLSCSPISGHRSVSWYQQTPGQGLQFLFEYFSETQRNKGNFPGRFSGRQFSNSRSEMNVSTLELGDSALYLCASSLGPSGSIHNEQFFGPGTRLTVL.

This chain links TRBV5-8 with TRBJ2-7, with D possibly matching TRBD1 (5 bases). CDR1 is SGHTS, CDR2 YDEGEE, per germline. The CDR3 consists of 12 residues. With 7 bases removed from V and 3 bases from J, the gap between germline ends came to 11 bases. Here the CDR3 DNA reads TGTGCCAGCCCTCGCGGACACTACGAGCAGTACGTC. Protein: CASPRGHYEQYV.

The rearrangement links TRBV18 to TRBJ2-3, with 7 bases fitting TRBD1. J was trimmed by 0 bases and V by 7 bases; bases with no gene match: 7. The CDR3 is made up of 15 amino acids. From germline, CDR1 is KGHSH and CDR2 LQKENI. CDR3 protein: CASYDRAASTDTQYF. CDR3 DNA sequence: TGTGCCAGCTATGACAGGGCTGCTAGCACAGATACGCAGTATTTT.